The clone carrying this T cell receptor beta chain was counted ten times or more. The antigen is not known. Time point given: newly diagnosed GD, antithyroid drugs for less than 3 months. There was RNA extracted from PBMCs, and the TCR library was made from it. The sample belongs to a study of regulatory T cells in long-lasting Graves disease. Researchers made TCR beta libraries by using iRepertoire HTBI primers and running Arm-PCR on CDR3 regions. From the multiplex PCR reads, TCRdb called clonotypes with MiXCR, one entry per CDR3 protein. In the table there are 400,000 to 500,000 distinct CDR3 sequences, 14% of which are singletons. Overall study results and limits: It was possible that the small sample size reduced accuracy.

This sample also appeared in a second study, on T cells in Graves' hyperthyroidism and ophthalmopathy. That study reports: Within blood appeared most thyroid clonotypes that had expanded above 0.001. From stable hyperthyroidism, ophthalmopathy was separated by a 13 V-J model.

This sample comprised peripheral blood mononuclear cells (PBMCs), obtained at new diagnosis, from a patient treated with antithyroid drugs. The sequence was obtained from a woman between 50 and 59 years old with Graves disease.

This chain's CDR3 is CASRENTEAFF. CDR3 DNA: TGTGCCAGCCGGGAGAACACTGAAGCTTTCTTT. V gene TRBV28 combines with J gene TRBJ1-1; D remains ambiguous. The CDR3 is 11 residues long. The V and J ends lost 8 bases and 1 base respectively, with 5 bases between them. The germline gives CDR1 MDHEN, CDR2 SYDVKM.